Each of the 24 T cell receptor beta chains below was sequenced from the same sample in a study of metastatic and nonmetastatic thyroid tumors. TCRdb called clones again from the PCR reads with MiXCR. Of about 25,000 clones in the sample, around 20% were seen once. No patient received treatment before thyroid surgery. The source material was blood. The receptors derive from a female donor with papillary thyroid cancer or a benign thyroid nodule (not recorded which). Some clones in this sample may be carry-over from other donors' samples.

Many counts were recorded for this clone. The chain joins TRBV5-1 to TRBJ2-7; D remains ambiguous. Trimming took off 4 bases at V and 0 bases at J, with 8 bases between the two ends. This CDR3 comprises 13 residues. Germline V gene data show CDR1 as SGHRS and CDR2 as YFSETQ. In nucleotides, the CDR3 is TGCGCCAGCAGCCAGGACGGCTCCTACGAGCAGTACTTC. It yields the protein CASSQDGSYEQYF.

V gene TRBV24-1 combines with J gene TRBJ2-3, with TRBD1 matching over 8 bases. Germline V gene sequence: CDR1 KGHDR, CDR2 SFDVKD. The CDR3 has 17 residues. The ends lost 1 base at V and 6 bases at J; junction bases unmatched: 11. The chain's CDR3 is CATSDFVGTGDSDTQYF. The CDR3 DNA is TGTGCCACCAGTGATTTTGTGGGGACAGGTGATTCCGATACGCAGTATTTT.

By frequency in the sample, this clone is medium-sized. This chain links TRBV28 with TRBJ2-7; unclear D gene. V was shortened by 7 bases and J by 4 bases, with 8 bases between the two germline ends. CDR3 size: 11 residues. Germline-derived CDR1 and CDR2 are MDHEN and SYDVKM. Here the CDR3 DNA reads TGTGCCAGCACCCTGGGTTACGAGCAGTACTTC. Amino acid sequence: CASTLGYEQYF.

This clone was observed a handful of times. This may stem from a read error, because a much larger clone lies one nucleotide away. The CDR3 sequence: CASSVAEMNEQFF. In nucleotides, the CDR3 is TGTGCCAGCAGCGTAGCTGAGATGAATGAGCAGTTCTTC. The V call is TRBV9, the J call TRBJ2-1; D ambiguous. Trimming cost V 0 bases and J 7 bases, with 8 bases left between them. Per germline, CDR1 SGDLS and CDR2 YYNGEE. The CDR3 length is 13 residues.

This clone has ten or more counts. The genes are TRBV3-1 and TRBJ2-2; TRBD1 is a possible D gene (5 bases). V lost 3 bases and J lost 0, with 5 bases in between. CDR1 and CDR2 from the germline V gene are LGHDT and YNNKEL (reference sequence). The CDR3 is 14 residues long. This CDR3 reads CASSHRANTGELFF. In DNA form, the CDR3 reads TGTGCCAGCAGCCACAGGGCGAACACCGGGGAGCTGTTTTTT.

Of note for this clone: Here the CDR3 omits its conserved ending phenylalanine or tryptophan, so a read error is the likely source. The V gene is TRBV7-2, the J gene TRBJ1-5, with a possible D match to TRBD1 (5 bases). V was trimmed by 5 bases and J by 1 base, leaving 12 bases between them. CDR1 SGHTA and CDR2 FQGNSA come from the germline V gene. CDR3 length: 15 residues. CDR3 nucleotides: TGTGCCAGCAGCCCGGTACAGGCGAGCAATCAGCCCCAGCATTCT. Translating gives CASSPVQASNQPQHS.

This clone was seen at least ten times. V and J are TRBV11-1 and TRBJ2-7, with 8 positions matching TRBD1. Trimming at V came to 4 bases and at J to 5 bases, leaving 13 bases not matched to a gene. CDR1 and CDR2 from the germline V gene are SGHAT and FQDESV (reference sequence). The CDR3 covers 16 residues. CDR3 coding DNA: TGTGCCAGCAGCTCGGGTGGACAGGGCCTATGGGACGAGCAGTACTTC. This translates into CASSSGGQGLWDEQYF.

Many counts were recorded for this clone. One end of the junction does not line up with germline, which may come from a read error. This CDR3 is also generated by other DNA sequences in the sample. The chain uses TRBV24-1 and TRBJ2-1, with D maybe TRBD2 (5 bases). The CDR3 is made up of 15 amino acids. Germline CDR1 is KGHDR and CDR2 is SFDVKD. The CDR3 region is CATSDSTRIDNEQFF. CDR3 sequence (DNA): TGTGCCACCAGTGATTCTACTAGAATCGACAATGAACAGTTCTTC.

This clone was recorded at least ten times. The chain carries TRBV11-3 and TRBJ2-5; D may correspond to TRBD1 or TRBD2 (5 bases each). This CDR3 has 15 residues. CDR1 is SGHNT and CDR2 is YENEEA in the germline V gene. The V end was cut by 5 bases, the J end by 4 bases, with 17 bases between. The CDR3 coding sequence is TGTGCCAGCAGCCCCCTAGGGTTGAGGGGAGAGACCCAGTACTTC. Amino acids: CASSPLGLRGETQYF. Complete variable domain (other parts from reference TRBV11-3 and TRBJ2-5): EAGVVQSPRYKIIEKKQPVAFWCNPISGHNTLYWYLQNLGQGPELLIRYENEEAVDDSQLPKDRFSAERLKGVDSTLKIQPAELGDSAVYLCASSPLGLRGETQYFGPGTRLLVL.

Only a few counts were recorded for this clone. In DNA, the CDR3 is TGTGCTAGTGCCCTGGACGGTGACACCGGGGAGCTGTTTTTT. The encoded protein is CASALDGDTGELFF. V gene TRBV12-5 combines with J gene TRBJ2-2; D is unclear. CDR1 and CDR2 (germline): LGHNT, FRNRAP. V lost 7 bases, J lost 3 bases, and 12 bases lay in between. The CDR3 covers 14 residues.

This clone is medium-sized in the sample. The chain recombines TRBV12-3 or TRBV12-4 with TRBJ2-1; 9 bases align to TRBD1. The CDR3 spans 16 residues. The V and J ends lost 5 bases and 4 bases, in that order; junction bases with no gene match: 9. This CDR3 reads CASSPNRGQGYNEQFF. CDR3 DNA sequence: TGTGCCAGCAGTCCCAACCGGGGACAGGGATACAATGAGCAGTTCTTC.

At least ten counts were recorded for this clone. The rearrangement uses TRBV30 and TRBJ2-7; 12 nucleotides agree with TRBD2. The CDR3 totals 13 residues. Germline lookup yields CDR1 GTSNPN and CDR2 SVGIG (reference sequence). The trim removed 2 bases at V and 5 bases at J, leaving 1 base unmatched. The CDR3 nucleotides read TGTGCCTGGAGTACTAGCGGGAGGCACGAGCAGTACTTC. Residues: CAWSTSGRHEQYF.

Comment on this clone: The junction shows a germline mismatch at one end, possibly a read error. Distinct nucleotide sequences in the sample also encode this CDR3. The chain employs TRBV25-1 and TRBJ1-2, with no clear D. Germline V gene lookup returns CDR1 MGHDK and CDR2 SYGVNS. The CDR3 has 13 amino acids. CDR3 coding DNA: TGTGCAAGCAGTGAAGTTACGGGAGAGGGATACACCTTC. It specifies CASSEVTGEGYTF.

A remark on this clone: One end of the junction varies from germline; a read error may be responsible. V is TRBV20-1 and J is TRBJ2-3, with 9 bases lining up with TRBD2. The CDR3 spans 16 residues. Germline values: CDR1 DFQATT, CDR2 SNEGSKA (reference sequence). The CDR3 is CSAAVLAGSFTDTHYF. The CDR3 DNA reads TGCAGTGCTGCGGTCCTAGCGGGGAGCTTCACAGATACGCACTATTTT.

In its sample, this clone ranks as medium-sized. The rearrangement joins TRBV28 to TRBJ2-7; unclear D gene. Germline V lookup: CDR1 MDHEN, CDR2 SYDVKM. The CDR3 totals 13 residues. V was trimmed by 3 bases and J by 0 bases, leaving 6 bases between them. The CDR3 spells CASSLRTSYEQYF. The CDR3 nucleotides are TGTGCCAGCAGTTTGAGGACCTCCTACGAGCAGTACTTC.

This clone was seen repeatedly, ten times or more. The J gene is TRBJ1-5, the V gene TRBV3-1, with unresolved D. Germline lookup yields CDR1 LGHDT and CDR2 YNNKEL (reference sequence). Trimming took 3 bases from V and 3 from J, leaving 3 bases between them. The CDR3 has 12 amino acids. CDR3 sequence reads: CASSHNNQPQHF. The DNA of the CDR3 is TGTGCCAGCAGCCACAACAATCAGCCCCAGCATTTT.

This clone showed up many times. The chain joins TRBV4-3 to TRBJ2-3; 7 bases line up with TRBD2. Germline V CDR1 and CDR2: LGHNA, YSLEER. CDR3 size: 15 residues. J was trimmed by 6 bases and V by 0 bases; bases with no gene match: 6. DNA of the CDR3: TGCGCCAGCAGCCAAGATGGGACTACGGGGGATACGCAGTATTTT. This gives the protein CASSQDGTTGDTQYF.

This clone was counted many times. This sequence joins TRBV20-1 and TRBJ2-1; 14 bases fit TRBD2. The CDR3 consists of 19 residues. Germline assignment: CDR1 DFQATT and CDR2 SNEGSKA (reference sequence). V was clipped by 0 bases and J by 1 base; unmatched bases: 8. CDR3 sequence (DNA): TGCAGTGCTAGAGAGTGGGGGACTAGCGGGAGAGGTTCCTACAATGAGCAGTTCTTC. As protein: CSAREWGTSGRGSYNEQFF.

This clone has a count of ten or more. The V call is TRBV11-2, the J call TRBJ2-5; TRBD2 matches 7 bases. The trim removed 0 bases at V and 7 bases at J, leaving 11 bases unmatched. The CDR3 totals 16 residues. Germline values: CDR1 SGHAT, CDR2 FQNNGV. DNA of the CDR3: TGTGCCAGCAGCTTAGACCCTAGCGGAACCCTCAGGACCCAGTACTTC. Residues: CASSLDPSGTLRTQYF. The entire variable domain, with the rest obtained from reference TRBV11-2 and TRBJ2-5, is as follows: EAGVAQSPRYKIIEKRQSVAFWCNPISGHATLYWYQQILGQGPKLLIQFQNNGVVDDSQLPKDRFSAERLKGVDSTLKIQPAKLEDSAVYLCASSLDPSGTLRTQYFGPGTRLLVL.

In its sample, this clone ranks as medium-sized. This chain links TRBV28 with TRBJ2-7; D remains unclear. Germline CDR1 reads MDHEN; CDR2 reads SYDVKM. Trimming removed 3 bases from V and 2 bases from J, with 8 bases in between. The CDR3 extends over 13 amino acids. Written as DNA, the CDR3 is TGTGCCAGCAGTTTTTCCGGTCCCTACGAGCAGTACTTC. Translating it yields CASSFSGPYEQYF.

By share, this clone ranks as medium-sized. This sequence joins TRBV6-1 and TRBJ2-7; either TRBD1 or TRBD2 may fit D (5 bases each). The V end was cut by 6 bases, the J end by 3 bases, with 15 bases between. This CDR3 is 14 amino acids long. CDR1 and CDR2 from the germline V gene are MNHNS and SASEGT. The CDR3 protein is CASRDPGRNYEQYF. The CDR3 region has the DNA TGTGCCAGCAGAGATCCGGGACGGAACTACGAGCAGTACTTC.

This clone is medium-sized. This rearrangement joins TRBV28 to TRBJ1-6; TRBD1 might be the D (5 bases). There are 17 residues in the CDR3. Germline V CDR1 and CDR2: MDHEN, SYDVKM. Trimming cost V 2 bases and J 2 bases, with 13 bases left between them. In DNA form, the CDR3 reads TGTGCCAGCAGTTTAAAAAGGGGCCCACCCTATAATTCACCCCTCCACTTT. Translating it yields CASSLKRGPPYNSPLHF.

The chain recombines TRBV11-2 with TRBJ2-7, with D possibly TRBD2 on 5 matching bases. The CDR3 consists of 17 residues. CDR1 and CDR2 (germline): SGHAT, FQNNGV. The germline V and J ends were trimmed by 1 base and 4 bases, with 20 bases remaining between them. This CDR3 reads CASSLGGFPADQYEQYF. The CDR3 DNA sequence: TGTGCCAGCAGCTTAGGCGGTTTTCCAGCGGACCAATACGAGCAGTACTTC.

This clone ranks as medium-sized (0.01 to 0.1%). This chain links TRBV6-1 with TRBJ1-2; D perhaps matches TRBD1 (5 bases). The V gene's germline CDR1 is MNHNS and CDR2 SASEGT. V dropped 6 bases and J dropped 8 bases, with 13 bases sitting between them. The CDR3 has 12 amino acids. Written as DNA, the CDR3 is TGTGCCAGCAGCGGGACCAACGGGGGCTACACCTTC. This encodes CASSGTNGGYTF.